This TCR beta chain originates from a study of blood T cell repertoires in COVID-19. Here immunoSEQ multiplex PCR was the method, and the copy in TCRdb shows in-frame clones only, minus some. The table records hundreds of thousands of clones, roughly nine tenths of them present only once. This clone was detected many times. Participants were placed into cohorts based on the clinical history they reported. This clonotype originated in a man aged 25 to 40 who had recovered from COVID-19. Source material: PBMCs or T cells enriched from blood (not recorded which).

This chain's CDR3 is CASSLPGDEQFF. As DNA, the CDR3 is TGTGCCAGCAGCTTGCCCGGGGATGAGCAGTTCTTC. The chain carries TRBV5-4 and TRBJ2-1, with D perhaps matching TRBD2 (5 bases). The CDR3 is 12 residues long. Germline V lookup: CDR1 SGHNT, CDR2 YYREEE (reference sequence). Trimming stripped 1 base from V and 8 bases from J, with 7 bases between.